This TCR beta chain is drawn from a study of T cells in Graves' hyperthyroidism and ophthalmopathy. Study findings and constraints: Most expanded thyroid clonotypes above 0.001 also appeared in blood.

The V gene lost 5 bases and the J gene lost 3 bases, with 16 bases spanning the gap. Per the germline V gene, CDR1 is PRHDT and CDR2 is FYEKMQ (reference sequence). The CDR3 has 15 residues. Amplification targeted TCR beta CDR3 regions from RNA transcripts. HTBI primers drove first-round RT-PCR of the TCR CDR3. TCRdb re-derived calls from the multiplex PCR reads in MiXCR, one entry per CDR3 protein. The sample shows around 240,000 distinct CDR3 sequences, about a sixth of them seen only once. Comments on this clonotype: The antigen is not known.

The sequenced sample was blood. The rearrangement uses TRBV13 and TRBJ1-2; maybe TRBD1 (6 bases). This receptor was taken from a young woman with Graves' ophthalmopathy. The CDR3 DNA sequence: TGTGCCAGCAGCCCCAGTATGGGGGCGGACTATGGCTACACCTTC. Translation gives CASSPSMGADYGYTF.